This entry describes one TCR beta chain. There is no known antigen for this receptor. No per-base quality is available; no much larger clone lies one base away. CDR3 length: 13 amino acids, cysteine to phenylalanine. Only CDR3 DNA remains: 39 bases, in frame from the first base. V drops 5 bases and J drops 2 bases, leaving 8 bases in between. The germline V gene (reference sequence) sets CDR1 to WNHNN and CDR2 to SYGVQD. The source of the sample is a study of T cell responses to AZD1222 COVID-19 vaccine (dated by TCRdb to the early 2020s). Regarding the research as a whole: A total of more than 230 trial participants underwent TCR sequencing, of whom some 210 received two doses of AZD1222 and about 25 received two doses of the MenACWY control vaccine. Trial participants were enrolled by age into 18-55, 56-69 and 70-plus year subgroups, with around 140, 26 and 57 TCR-sequenced participants respectively.

Overall study outcomes, separate from this receptor: Because no samples from the day 14 peak response were available, repertoires could be characterized only after the peak T cell response. CD4 TCRs associated with the vaccine covered the entire spike protein, and the dominant responses were in regions 160-218 and 743-854. Reportedly, close to half of the unique spike-specific TCRs recognized epitopes lying outside the regions that are mutated in the B.1.351 and B.1.1.7 variants. After two AZD1222 doses, both the breadth and the depth of spike-specific TCRs were significantly higher than at day 0 and than in MenACWY recipients. The 56-69-year group was small, and its depth increase did not reach significance, likely because of low power. Only six AZD1222 recipients were SARS-CoV-2 seropositive at baseline, limiting conclusions about previously exposed vaccinees. Most participants were white British and females outnumbered males, and the authors suggested that clonal diversity may have been underestimated.

The time point label here, explained by the study, means: about 28 days (+/-7) after the second vaccine dose. AZD1222 recipients with second doses at about 4 weeks or about 12 weeks were pooled, because spike-specific TCR depth and breadth did not differ between schedules. The vaccinee samples were drawn from two UK trials, COV001 and COV002, one of which was a single-blind randomized controlled phase 2/3 trial testing AZD1222 (ChAdOx1 nCoV-19) in healthy adults. Trial participant PBMC samples were collected at day 0 and day 28 after the second dose for TCRbeta chain sequencing. The CDR3 regions of human TCRbeta chains were analyzed by immunosequencing. Per the source publication's procedure: Repertoire TCRs were checked for matches against a reference library of SARS-CoV-2-specific TCRs that had been generated using the MIRA antigen-specificity platform. Breadth meant the fraction of unique TCRs that were SARS-CoV-2-associated, whereas depth meant the fraction of total T cells that were SARS-CoV-2-associated. Each spike-specific TCR was assigned to its reactive spike region and to a CD4 or CD8 class using the MIRA data. Log10-transformed breadth and depth values were compared by one-way ANOVA with Sidak's multiple comparisons tests. TCRdb took this table from immuneACCESS and kept in-frame rearrangements with V and J called. Such tables lack part of the clones; where checked against another copy, unresolved V genes explain under half of the gap, and the rest is unexplained. That table is the source of V, J and clone size, and D and trimming were worked out from the DNA. For this sample the table gives more than 120,000 clones, of which around 83% were detected only once. The top ten constitute around 5% of the sample.

The sample here was peripheral blood, taken 28 days after the second AZD1222 dose. This receptor chain uses TRBV10-1 and TRBJ2-3; the D gene is not confidently resolved. The sequence came from an adult who received the AZD1222 COVID-19 vaccine. The bases are TGCGCCAGCAGTCAAACGAACACAGATACGCAGTATTTT. It codes for CASSQTNTDTQYF.